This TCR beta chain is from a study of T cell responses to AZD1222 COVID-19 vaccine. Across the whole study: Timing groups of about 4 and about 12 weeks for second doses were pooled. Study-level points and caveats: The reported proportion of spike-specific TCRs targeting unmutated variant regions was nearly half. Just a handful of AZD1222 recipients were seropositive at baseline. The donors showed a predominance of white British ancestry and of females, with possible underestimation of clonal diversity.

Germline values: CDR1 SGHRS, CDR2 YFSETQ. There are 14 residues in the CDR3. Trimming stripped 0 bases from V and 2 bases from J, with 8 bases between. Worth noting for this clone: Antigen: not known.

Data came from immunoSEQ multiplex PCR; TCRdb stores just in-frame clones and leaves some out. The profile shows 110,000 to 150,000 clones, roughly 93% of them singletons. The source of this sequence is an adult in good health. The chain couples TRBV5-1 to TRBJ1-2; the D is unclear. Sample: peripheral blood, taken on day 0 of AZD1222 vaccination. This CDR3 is CASSLAPVNYGYTF. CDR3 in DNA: TGCGCCAGCAGCTTGGCGCCTGTGAACTATGGCTACACCTTC.